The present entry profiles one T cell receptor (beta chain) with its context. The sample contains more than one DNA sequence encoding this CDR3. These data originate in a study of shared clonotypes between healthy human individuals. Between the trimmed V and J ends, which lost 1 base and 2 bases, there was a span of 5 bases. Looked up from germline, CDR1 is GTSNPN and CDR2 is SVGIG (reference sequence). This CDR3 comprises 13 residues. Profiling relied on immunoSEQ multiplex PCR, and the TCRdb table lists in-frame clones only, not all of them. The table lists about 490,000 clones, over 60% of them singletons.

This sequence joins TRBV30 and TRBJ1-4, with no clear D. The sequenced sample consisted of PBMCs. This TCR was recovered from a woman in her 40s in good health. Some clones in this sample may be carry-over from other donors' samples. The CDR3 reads CAWSGGTNEKLFF. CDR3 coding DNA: TGTGCCTGGAGTGGAGGGACTAATGAAAAACTGTTTTTT. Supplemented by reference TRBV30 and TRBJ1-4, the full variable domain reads SQTIHQWPATLVQPVGSPLSLECTVEGTSNPNLYWYRQAAGRGLQLLFYSVGIGQISSEVPQNLSASRPQDRQFILSSKKLLLSDSGFYLCAWSGGTNEKLFFGSGTQLSVL.